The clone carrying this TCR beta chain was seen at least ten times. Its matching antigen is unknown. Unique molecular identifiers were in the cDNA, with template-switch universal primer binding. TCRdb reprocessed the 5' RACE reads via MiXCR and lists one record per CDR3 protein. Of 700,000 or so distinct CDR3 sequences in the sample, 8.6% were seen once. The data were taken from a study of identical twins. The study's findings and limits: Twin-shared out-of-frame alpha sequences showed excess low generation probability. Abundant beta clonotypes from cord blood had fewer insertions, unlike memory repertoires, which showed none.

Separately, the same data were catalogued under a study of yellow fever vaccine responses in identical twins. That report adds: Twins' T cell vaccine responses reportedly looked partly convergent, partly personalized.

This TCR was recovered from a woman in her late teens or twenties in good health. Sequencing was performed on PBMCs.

CDR3 amino acids: CASRRGQDSYEQYF. The CDR3, as DNA: TGTGCCAGCAGGAGGGGGCAAGACTCCTACGAGCAGTACTTC. The chain is built from TRBV14 and TRBJ2-7, with TRBD1 matching over 7 bases. Germline CDR1 reads SGHDN; CDR2 reads FVKESK. The junction had 5 bases not matched to a gene; V was cut back by 6 bases and J by 0 bases. This CDR3 is 14 amino acids long. The variable domain in full, with the rest retrieved from reference TRBV14 and TRBJ2-7, is EAGVTQFPSHSVIEKGQTVTLRCDPISGHDNLYWYRRVMGKEIKFLLHFVKESKQDESGMPNNRFLAERTGGTYSTLKVQPAELEDSGVYFCASRRGQDSYEQYFGPGTRLTVT.